The TCR beta chain under discussion was sequenced for a study of T cell clones after liver transplantation. Study context: TCRbeta sequencing after a pre-transplant mixed lymphocyte reaction identified graft-donor-reactive clones, later tracked in post-transplant blood.

V shed 4 bases and J shed 2 bases, with 13 bases lying between them. The CDR3 is made up of 14 amino acids. Germline V lookup: CDR1 SQVTM, CDR2 ANQGSEA. Libraries were prepared by immunoSEQ multiplex PCR; TCRdb keeps only in-frame clonotypes and omits some of them. Of around 26,000 clones in the sample, about three quarters were seen once. The chain uses TRBV29-1 and TRBJ2-3, with no clear D. Here the sequenced sample was CD4+ T cells from blood, taken before liver transplant. This TCR came from a human donor who received a liver transplant. The DNA of the CDR3 is TGCAGCGTTGTACTTGATCAATTCACAGATACGCAGTATTTT. Its translation is CSVVLDQFTDTQYF.